This T cell receptor (beta chain) came from a study of blood T cell repertoires in COVID-19. Study as a whole: Researchers got acute and convalescent COVID-19 samples from the United States, Italy and Spain. From T cells, B-cell-depleted T cells, or PBMCs came the material, which was cDNA or gDNA.

This CDR3 region has 11 residues. In germline, CDR1 is SQVTM, CDR2 ANQGSEA. Trimming removed 0 bases from V and 7 bases from J, with 6 bases in between. Original data processing: Quantification of nucleated cells was approximated via reference gene primer amplification. Assay used: immunoSEQ multiplex PCR; TCRdb lists only in-frame clones, some missing. V and J calls and clone size are those listed in that table; D and trimming were worked out from the DNA. This sample carries 83,000 or so clones, approximately 77% of them seen once, and the ten largest clones take roughly a tenth. The sequence was obtained from a woman of 80 years or more with acute or convalescent COVID-19. The chain recombines TRBV29-1 with TRBJ1-2, with unresolved D. Material for sequencing was peripheral blood. CDR3: CSVEDLAGYTF. CDR3 nucleotides: TGCAGCGTTGAAGATCTGGCTGGCTACACCTTC.